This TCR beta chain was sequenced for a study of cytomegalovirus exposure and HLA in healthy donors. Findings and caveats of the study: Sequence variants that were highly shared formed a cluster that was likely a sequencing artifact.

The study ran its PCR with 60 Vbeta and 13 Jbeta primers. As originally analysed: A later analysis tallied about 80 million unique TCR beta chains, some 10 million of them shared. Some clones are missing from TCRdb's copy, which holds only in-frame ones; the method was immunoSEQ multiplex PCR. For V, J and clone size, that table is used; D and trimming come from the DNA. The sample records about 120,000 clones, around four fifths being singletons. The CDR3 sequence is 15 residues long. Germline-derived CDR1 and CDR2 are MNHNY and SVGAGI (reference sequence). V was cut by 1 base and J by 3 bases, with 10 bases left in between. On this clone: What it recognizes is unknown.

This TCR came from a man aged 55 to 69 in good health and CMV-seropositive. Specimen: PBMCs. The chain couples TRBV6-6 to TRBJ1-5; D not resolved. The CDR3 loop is CASSYYPQNNQPQHF. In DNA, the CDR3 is TGTGCCAGCAGTTACTACCCCCAGAACAATCAGCCCCAGCATTTT.